The 3 T cell receptor beta chains presented below share a single source sample, sequenced in a study of vaccination effects on CD4 cells after COVID-19. Isolation of CD4+ T cells took place after less than twelve days of culture. Convalescent patients had PCR-confirmed SARS-CoV-2 infection between March and December 2020. Vaccine administered to participants consisted of two doses of either BNT162b2 or mRNA-1273. Their cognate antigens are unknown. The repertoire was sequenced with immunoSEQ multiplex PCR; TCRdb's copy has only in-frame clones and lacks some. This sample has some 46,000 clones, with 76% found just once. Specimen: CD4+ T cells from PBMCs cultured without peptide, collected after COVID-19 vaccination. The source is a human donor who had a prior SARS-CoV-2 infection.

CDR3 amino acids: CSVVGDWETQYF. In nucleotides, the CDR3 is TGCAGCGTTGTCGGAGACTGGGAGACCCAGTACTTC. The rearrangement joins TRBV29-1 to TRBJ2-5, with D unclear. The CDR3 consists of 12 residues. Per the germline V gene, CDR1 is SQVTM and CDR2 is ANQGSEA. V was pared by 4 bases and J by 5 bases, with 11 bases between.

This rearrangement joins TRBV2 to TRBJ2-5, with D perhaps matching TRBD1 or TRBD2 (6 bases each). The germline V gene has CDR1 SNHLY and CDR2 FYNNEI. The length of the CDR3 is 15 residues. The V end lost 3 bases, the J end lost 4 bases, and 15 bases lay between the germline ends. CDR3 residues: CASSEQGQEGETQYF. The CDR3 nucleotides read TGTGCCAGCAGTGAGCAGGGGCAGGAGGGAGAGACCCAGTACTTC.

The chain is built from TRBV5-1 and TRBJ2-3; D gene uncertain. The CDR3 loop spans 13 amino acids. Germline-derived CDR1 and CDR2 are SGHRS and YFSETQ. V lost 2 bases to trimming and J lost 3 bases, with 7 bases between them. DNA of the CDR3: TGCGCCAGCAGCTTCTCAAGAACAGATACGCAGTATTTT. It codes for CASSFSRTDTQYF.